This T cell receptor beta chain originates from a study of blood T cell repertoires in COVID-19. Study at large: The study drew acute and convalescent COVID-19 samples from the United States, Italy and Spain. In each case, the material was cDNA or gDNA derived from T cells, B-cell-depleted T cells, or PBMCs.

Original analysis: Reference gene primer amplification gave estimated nucleated cell counts. Measured with immunoSEQ multiplex PCR; TCRdb has only the in-frame clones, and not every one. The DNA was the basis for D and trimming; V, J and clone size are from that table. The profile covers around 500,000 clones, with 70% to 90% appearing a single time and 8% to 9.5% taken by the ten largest. All enrollees were about 18 to 89 years old and from 24 US areas. Germline CDR1 is SGHTA and CDR2 is FQGNSA. This CDR3 region has 15 residues. Losses at the gene ends were 5 bases for V and 5 bases for J; bases not matched to a gene: 9.

V and J are TRBV7-2 and TRBJ2-5; TRBD2 agrees at 9 bases. The sequenced material came from PBMCs or T cells enriched from blood (not recorded which). This sequence was found in a woman in her fifties or sixties who had recovered from COVID-19. In DNA, the CDR3 is TGTGCCAGCAGCGGATTTAGCGGGGGACTGGAGACCCAGTACTTC. Its protein product is CASSGFSGGLETQYF. The entire variable domain, with the rest obtained from reference TRBV7-2 and TRBJ2-5, is as follows: GAGVSQSPSNKVTEKGKDVELRCDPISGHTALYWYRQSLGQGLEFLIYFQGNSAPDKSGLPSDRFSAERTGGSVSTLTIQRTQQEDSAVYLCASSGFSGGLETQYFGPGTRLLVL.